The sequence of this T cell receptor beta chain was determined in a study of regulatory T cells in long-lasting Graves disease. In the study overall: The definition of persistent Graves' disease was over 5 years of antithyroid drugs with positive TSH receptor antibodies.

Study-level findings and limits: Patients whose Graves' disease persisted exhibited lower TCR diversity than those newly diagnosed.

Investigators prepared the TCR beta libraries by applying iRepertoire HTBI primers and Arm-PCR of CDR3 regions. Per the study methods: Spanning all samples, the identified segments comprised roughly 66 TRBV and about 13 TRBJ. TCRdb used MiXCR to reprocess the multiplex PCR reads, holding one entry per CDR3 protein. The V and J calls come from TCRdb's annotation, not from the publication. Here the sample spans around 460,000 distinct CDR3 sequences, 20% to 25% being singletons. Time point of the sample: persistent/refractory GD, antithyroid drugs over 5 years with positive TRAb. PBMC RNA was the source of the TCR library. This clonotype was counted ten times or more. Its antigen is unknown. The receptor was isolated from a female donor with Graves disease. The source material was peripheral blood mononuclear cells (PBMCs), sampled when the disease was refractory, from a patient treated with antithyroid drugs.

The CDR3 here is CASSPPTGKNTEAFF. Here the CDR3 DNA reads TGTGCCAGCAGCCCCCCGACAGGGAAGAACACTGAAGCTTTCTTT. The V gene is TRBV13, the J gene TRBJ1-1, with 7 bases lining up with TRBD1. This CDR3 comprises 15 residues. Germline CDR1 and CDR2: PRHDT and FYEKMQ (reference sequence). V shed 5 bases, J shed 1 base, and the junction held 7 bases outside the gene matches.